The present entry profiles one T cell receptor beta chain with its context. A much larger clone differs by one base, so this may be a read error. V was pared by 1 base and J by 5 bases, with 12 bases between. CDR3 length: 15 amino acids. The germline CDR1 and CDR2 sequences are SGHRS and YFSETQ. Attachment of unique molecular identifiers to individual cDNA molecules was performed in the library. TCRdb used MiXCR to reprocess the RACE reads, holding one entry per CDR3 protein. The table includes 130,000 or so distinct CDR3 sequences, roughly 9% detected once. This specimen belongs to a study of human T cells and chemical hapten exposure. For the study at large: TCR yields differed between samples (mainly from small differences in pooled library volume).

This sample's time point: healthy volunteer bleed at 2 weeks. Total RNA came from unfractionated whole blood. This clonotype was sampled from a male donor in good health. Some clones in this sample may be carry-over from other donors' samples. The chain links TRBV5-1 to TRBJ2-2, with D tentatively TRBD1 or TRBD2 (5 bases each). The material sequenced was whole blood. The CDR3 spells CASSLRDQVTGELFF. The CDR3 DNA reads TGCGCCAGCAGCTTGAGGGACCAAGTAACCGGGGAGCTGTTTTTT.